This is a list of T cell receptor beta chains from one sample in a study of T cell responses to AZD1222 COVID-19 vaccine. The assay was immunoSEQ multiplex PCR, and TCRdb's table has in-frame clones only and misses some. The sample has some 150,000 clones, more than 90% seen once; the top ten hold approximately 3.3%. Sequencing was performed on peripheral blood, taken 28 days after the second AZD1222 dose. The receptors were sampled from an adult who received the AZD1222 COVID-19 vaccine. CDR3s include the opening cysteine and the closing phenylalanine or tryptophan. Fields, in order: CDR3 protein, CDR3 DNA, D gene, J gene, clone size, V gene. The D gene is left open where the match is weak. Rows give clone size only sometimes, using once, few, many, or a class for an expanded clone.

CDR3aa: CASMEQGTNTEAFF
CDR3nt: TGTGCCAGCATGGAACAGGGAACCAACACTGAAGCTTTCTTT
d_gene: -
j_gene: TRBJ1-1
abundance: -
v_gene: TRBV25-1

CDR3aa: CASSTTAAGSYNEQFF
CDR3nt: TGTGCCAGCAGTACTACGGCCGCGGGCTCCTACAATGAGCAGTTCTTC
d_gene: -
j_gene: TRBJ2-1
abundance: -
v_gene: TRBV28

CDR3aa: CASSLRQLSAGYTF
CDR3nt: TGTGCCAGCAGCCTAAGACAGCTGTCTGCTGGCTACACCTTC
d_gene: -
j_gene: TRBJ1-2
abundance: -
v_gene: TRBV3-1/TRBV3-2

CDR3aa: CASSPPFPGVYGYTF
CDR3nt: TGTGCCAGCTCACCACCATTCCCGGGGGTCTATGGCTACACCTTC
d_gene: -
j_gene: TRBJ1-2
abundance: -
v_gene: TRBV18

CDR3aa: CASSYPASAGGELFF
CDR3nt: TGTGCCAGCAGTTACCCCGCTAGCGCTGGCGGGGAGCTGTTTTTT
d_gene: -
j_gene: TRBJ2-2
abundance: -
v_gene: TRBV6-2/TRBV6-3

CDR3aa: CATSDAPGLAYYNEQFF
CDR3nt: TGTGCCACCAGTGACGCTCCGGGACTAGCGTATTACAATGAGCAGTTCTTC
d_gene: TRBD2
j_gene: TRBJ2-1
abundance: once
v_gene: TRBV24-1

CDR3aa: CASSLDETGGPTDTQYF
CDR3nt: TGCGCCAGCAGCTTGGATGAGACAGGGGGCCCCACAGATACGCAGTATTTT
d_gene: TRBD1
j_gene: TRBJ2-3
abundance: -
v_gene: TRBV5-1

CDR3aa: CAISEPTLGGSEQFF
CDR3nt: TGTGCCATCAGTGAGCCGACCCTAGGAGGGAGTGAGCAGTTCTTC
d_gene: -
j_gene: TRBJ2-1
abundance: -
v_gene: TRBV10-3

CDR3aa: CASSEAGGYNEQFF
CDR3nt: TGTGCCAGCAGTGAAGCGGGGGGATACAATGAGCAGTTCTTC
d_gene: -
j_gene: TRBJ2-1
abundance: -
v_gene: TRBV6-1

CDR3aa: CASSYPLAGVRDTQYF
CDR3nt: TGTGCCAGCAGTTACCCCTTGGCGGGAGTGAGGGATACGCAGTATTTT
d_gene: TRBD2
j_gene: TRBJ2-3
abundance: -
v_gene: TRBV6-6

CDR3aa: CASRRQGAVSEQFF
CDR3nt: TGTGCCAGCAGACGTCAGGGGGCGGTCAGTGAGCAGTTCTTC
d_gene: TRBD1
j_gene: TRBJ2-1
abundance: few
v_gene: TRBV5-4

CDR3aa: CATSLGGPITDTQYF
CDR3nt: TGTGCCACCAGTCTGGGGGGACCCATCACAGATACGCAGTATTTT
d_gene: -
j_gene: TRBJ2-3
abundance: -
v_gene: TRBV24-1

CDR3aa: CASSPSPGLAAKQQYF
CDR3nt: TGCGCCAGCAGCCCCAGCCCGGGACTAGCAGCGAAACAGCAGTATTTT
d_gene: TRBD2
j_gene: TRBJ2-3
abundance: -
v_gene: TRBV5-1

CDR3aa: CASSLAWYRDRYGYTF
CDR3nt: TGTGCCAGCAGCTTAGCGTGGTATAGAGACCGCTATGGCTACACCTTC
d_gene: -
j_gene: TRBJ1-2
abundance: -
v_gene: TRBV13

CDR3aa: CASSLEGRSNQPQHF
CDR3nt: TGCGCCAGCAGCTTGGAGGGGCGTAGCAATCAGCCCCAGCATTTT
d_gene: -
j_gene: TRBJ1-5
abundance: -
v_gene: TRBV5-1

CDR3aa: CASSADSYNEQFF
CDR3nt: TGTGCCAGCAGCGCGGACTCCTACAATGAGCAGTTCTTC
d_gene: -
j_gene: TRBJ2-1
abundance: -
v_gene: TRBV11-3

CDR3aa: CASITDRVAGYTF
CDR3nt: TGTGCCAGCATTACGGACAGGGTGGCGGGCTACACCTTC
d_gene: TRBD1
j_gene: TRBJ1-2
abundance: -
v_gene: TRBV7-2

CDR3aa: CASRQTGTDTEAFF
CDR3nt: TGTGCCAGCAGGCAAACAGGGACAGACACTGAAGCTTTCTTT
d_gene: TRBD1
j_gene: TRBJ1-1
abundance: -
v_gene: TRBV11-3

CDR3aa: CASTTLGLEAFF
CDR3nt: TGTGCCAGCACTACCCTGGGGCTTGAAGCTTTCTTT
d_gene: -
j_gene: TRBJ1-1
abundance: -
v_gene: TRBV12-3/TRBV12-4

CDR3aa: CASRGSEAKNIQYF
CDR3nt: TGTGCCAGCAGAGGGAGTGAAGCCAAAAACATTCAGTACTTC
d_gene: -
j_gene: TRBJ2-4
abundance: -
v_gene: TRBV11-3

CDR3aa: CASSPGLNQETQYF
CDR3nt: TGTGCCAGCTCACCCGGTCTCAACCAAGAGACCCAGTACTTC
d_gene: -
j_gene: TRBJ2-5
abundance: -
v_gene: TRBV18

CDR3aa: CSVVQGSGNQPQHF
CDR3nt: TGCAGCGTTGTACAGGGGTCGGGCAATCAGCCCCAGCATTTT
d_gene: TRBD1
j_gene: TRBJ1-5
abundance: -
v_gene: TRBV29-1

CDR3aa: CASSRLGPPNEKLFF
CDR3nt: TGTGCCAGCAGCCGTTTAGGGCCCCCTAATGAAAAACTGTTTTTT
d_gene: -
j_gene: TRBJ1-4
abundance: -
v_gene: TRBV7-9

CDR3aa: CAWSGTGNEKLFF
CDR3nt: TGTGCCTGGTCCGGGACAGGGAATGAAAAACTGTTTTTT
d_gene: TRBD1
j_gene: TRBJ1-4
abundance: once
v_gene: TRBV30

CDR3aa: CASSSLPAALVDTQYF
CDR3nt: TGTGCCAGCAGCTCCCTCCCGGCCGCCCTGGTCGATACGCAGTATTTT
d_gene: -
j_gene: TRBJ2-3
abundance: -
v_gene: TRBV7-9

CDR3aa: CASSEGLAGGPGTGELFF
CDR3nt: TGTGCCAGCAGTGAGGGACTAGCGGGAGGGCCGGGGACCGGGGAGCTGTTTTTT
d_gene: TRBD2
j_gene: TRBJ2-2
abundance: -
v_gene: TRBV2

CDR3aa: CASSEGLTGGQAFF
CDR3nt: TGTGCCAGCAGTGAAGGTTTGACAGGGGGGCAAGCTTTCTTT
d_gene: TRBD1
j_gene: TRBJ1-1
abundance: -
v_gene: TRBV6-1

CDR3aa: CASSPRADANYGYTF
CDR3nt: TGTGCCAGCAGCCCACGGGCAGATGCTAACTATGGCTACACCTTC
d_gene: -
j_gene: TRBJ1-2
abundance: -
v_gene: TRBV7-9

CDR3aa: CASSLAAGYQETQYF
CDR3nt: TGTGCCAGCAGCTTAGCGGCGGGGTACCAAGAGACCCAGTACTTC
d_gene: -
j_gene: TRBJ2-5
abundance: -
v_gene: TRBV11-2